This entry concerns a single T cell receptor (beta chain). Its antigen is as yet unknown. This entry belongs to a study of Graves' ophthalmopathy and Graves' hyperthyroidism. Study-wide findings and caveats: Blood also carried most expanded thyroid clonotypes exceeding 0.001 frequency.

The study amplified TCR beta CDR3 regions using RNA transcripts. Amplification began with first-round RT-PCR using HTBI primers, then second-round multiplex PCR was performed. TCRdb reanalysed the multiplex PCR reads using MiXCR and keeps one entry per CDR3 protein. Found here are approximately 210,000 distinct CDR3 sequences, under 25% of them singletons; the top ten hold about 40%. CDR1 is MDHEN and CDR2 is SYDVKM in the germline V gene. V lost 4 bases, J lost 4 bases, and 10 bases lay in between. The CDR3 is made up of 13 amino acids. The clonotype was recovered from a woman in her fifties or sixties with Graves' ophthalmopathy. The sequenced sample consisted of peripheral blood. This chain uses TRBV28 with TRBJ2-5; no clear D gene. The chain's CDR3 is CASSSLWVETQYF. CDR3 DNA: TGTGCCAGCAGTTCCCTGTGGGTAGAGACCCAGTACTTC.